The 30 T cell receptor beta chains presented below share a single source sample, sequenced in a study of cytomegalovirus exposure and HLA in healthy donors. 13 Jbeta primers and 60 Vbeta primers were used for the PCR. Produced via immunoSEQ multiplex PCR; TCRdb's table is partial and in-frame only. Of about 150,000 clones listed, less than 85% were seen once; the top ten hold roughly 1.9%. Sequenced sample: PBMCs. These receptors all come from a woman in her sixties or seventies in good health and CMV-seropositive.

The genes are TRBV18 and TRBJ2-1; tentatively, D is TRBD1 (6 bases). V was clipped by 4 bases and J by 5 bases, with 12 bases between them. From germline, CDR1 is KGHSH and CDR2 LQKENI. CDR3 length: 14 amino acids. CDR3 in DNA: TGTGCCAGCTCACAGGGGACAACCGACAATGAGCAGTTCTTC. Translated, it gives CASSQGTTDNEQFF.

This chain links TRBV2 with TRBJ1-2; unclear D gene. V was clipped by 6 bases and J by 4 bases, with 12 bases between them. In germline, CDR1 is SNHLY, CDR2 FYNNEI. This CDR3 is 13 amino acids long. The CDR3 coding sequence is TGTGCCAGCAGCGAACGGGATGCCTATGGCTACACCTTC. As protein: CASSERDAYGYTF.

This clone was counted only a few times. The V call is TRBV6-5, the J call TRBJ1-1; possible D gene TRBD1, 5 bases. V lost 7 bases, J lost 4 bases, and 13 bases lay in between. The CDR3 consists of 13 residues. CDR1 is MNHEY, CDR2 SVGAGI, per germline. Written as DNA, the CDR3 is TGTGCCAGCACCCCCCCGCAGGGCACTGAAGCTTTCTTT. This codes for CASTPPQGTEAFF.

The rearrangement joins TRBV5-4 to TRBJ2-3, with D possibly matching TRBD1 (5 bases). Germline V CDR1 and CDR2: SGHNT, YYREEE (reference sequence). Between the trimmed V and J ends, which lost 1 base and 0 bases, there was a span of 6 bases. This CDR3 is 14 amino acids long. CDR3 loop: CASSLSGSTDTQYF. The CDR3 region has the DNA TGTGCCAGCAGCTTGTCAGGGAGCACAGATACGCAGTATTTT. Supplemented by reference TRBV5-4 and TRBJ2-3, the full variable domain reads ETGVTQSPTHLIKTRGQQVTLRCSSQSGHNTVSWYQQALGQGPQFIFQYYREEENGRGNFPPRFSGLQFPNYSSELNVNALELDDSALYLCASSLSGSTDTQYFGPGTRLTVL.

The chain combines TRBV29-1 with TRBJ1-2; D is uncertain. Trimming pared 6 bases from V and 4 bases from J, leaving 15 bases between. This CDR3 contains 13 residues. Germline CDR1 SQVTM, CDR2 ANQGSEA. The CDR3 DNA reads as TGCAGCGTGGAACAGTGGGAGCGCTATGGCTACACCTTC. This encodes CSVEQWERYGYTF.

The chain couples TRBV9 to TRBJ2-1; a weak D match, TRBD1 (5 bases). This CDR3 region has 12 residues. The V end was cut by 2 bases, the J end by 12 bases, with 12 bases between. The germline V gene has CDR1 SGDLS and CDR2 YYNGEE. The CDR3 DNA reads TGTGCCAGCAGCGTTCTGGGGCATCGGCAGTTCTTC. Amino acid sequence: CASSVLGHRQFF.

This clone was found a few times. This sequence joins TRBV5-1 and TRBJ2-7; 8 nucleotides line up with TRBD2. V shed 5 bases, J shed 0 bases, and the junction held 4 bases outside the gene matches. CDR1 and CDR2 from the germline V gene are SGHRS and YFSETQ. The CDR3 spans 14 residues. CDR3 sequence: CASRKAGGSYEQYF. CDR3 DNA sequence: TGCGCCAGCAGAAAGGCGGGAGGCTCCTACGAGCAGTACTTC.

The chain links TRBV6-5 to TRBJ1-2; D remains unclear. The CDR3 is 13 residues long. Trimming stripped 6 bases from V and 5 bases from J, with 13 bases between. The germline V gene has CDR1 MNHEY and CDR2 SVGAGI. In DNA form, the CDR3 reads TGTGCCAGCAGAATGACGGAGCTTTATGGCTACACCTTC. Its translation: CASRMTELYGYTF.

This clone was counted a few times. V is TRBV19 and J is TRBJ1-2; no clear D gene. Germline V lookup: CDR1 LNHDA, CDR2 SQIVND (reference sequence). Deletions cut 5 bases from V and 4 bases from J, with 20 bases between. The CDR3 is made up of 16 amino acids. In DNA form, the CDR3 reads TGTGCCAGTAGTGATGGGGTAGGCGGGTCAACCTATGGCTACACCTTC. Protein: CASSDGVGGSTYGYTF. Together with reference TRBV19 and TRBJ1-2, the CDR3 gives the full variable domain: DGGITQSPKYLFRKEGQNVTLSCEQNLNHDAMYWYRQDPGQGLRLIYYSQIVNDFQKGDIAEGYSVSREKKESFPLTVTSAQKNPTAFYLCASSDGVGGSTYGYTFGSGTRLTVV.

This clone was detected a few times. The chain is built from TRBV28 and TRBJ2-1, with TRBD1 identical over 8 bases. Looked up from germline, CDR1 is MDHEN and CDR2 is SYDVKM. The length of the CDR3 is 14 residues. V shed 2 bases and J 5 bases; nucleotides not matched to a gene: 2. The CDR3 protein is CASSLDRGDNEQFF. CDR3 coding DNA: TGTGCCAGCAGTTTAGACAGGGGTGACAATGAGCAGTTCTTC.

The chain is built from TRBV29-1 and TRBJ2-3; 7 nucleotides line up with TRBD1. The CDR3 is made up of 14 amino acids. V lost 7 bases to trimming and J lost 4 bases; unmatched junction nucleotides: 11. Germline V CDR1 and CDR2: SQVTM, ANQGSEA. The CDR3 spells CSGAHRGPSDTQYF. The DNA of the CDR3 is TGCAGCGGTGCTCATAGGGGGCCGTCAGATACGCAGTATTTT.

This chain connects TRBV28 to TRBJ1-2; D is uncertain. The CDR3 is 14 residues long. Trimming took off 1 base at V and 0 bases at J, with 6 bases between the two ends. Per germline, CDR1 MDHEN and CDR2 SYDVKM. The CDR3 DNA reads as TGTGCCAGCAGTTTATACCAGGCTAACTATGGCTACACCTTC. It encodes CASSLYQANYGYTF.

The CDR3 reads CASSFVLQALAGWFF. The CDR3 DNA sequence: TGTGCCAGCAGCTTCGTCCTCCAGGCACTAGCGGGATGGTTCTTC. V usage is TRBV5-6 and J usage is TRBJ2-1, with 10 bases that match TRBD2. The CDR3 extends over 15 amino acids. Trimming cost V 2 bases and J 15 bases; bases outside gene matches: 14. Germline assignment: CDR1 SGHDT and CDR2 YYEEEE. The full variable domain, with the rest looked up from reference TRBV5-6 and TRBJ2-1, is DAGVTQSPTHLIKTRGQQVTLRCSPKSGHDTVSWYQQALGQGPQFIFQYYEEEERQRGNFPDRFSGHQFPNYSSELNVNALLLGDSALYLCASSFVLQALAGWFFGPGTRLTVL.

The V call is TRBV5-1, the J call TRBJ2-3; TRBD1 agrees at 7 bases. V lost 4 bases, J lost 5 bases, and 7 bases stayed unmatched. The V gene's germline CDR1 is SGHRS and CDR2 YFSETQ. This CDR3 is 14 amino acids long. The CDR3 sequence: CASSQDRLRDTQYF. CDR3 DNA sequence: TGCGCCAGCAGCCAGGACAGGTTGAGAGATACGCAGTATTTT. The complete variable domain, with remaining parts taken from reference TRBV5-1 and TRBJ2-3, reads KAGVTQTPRYLIKTRGQQVTLSCSPISGHRSVSWYQQTPGQGLQFLFEYFSETQRNKGNFPGRFSGRQFSNSRSEMNVSTLELGDSALYLCASSQDRLRDTQYFGPGTRLTVL.

In its sample, this clone was seen a few times. The chain carries TRBV6-6 and TRBJ2-1; D remains unclear. Germline V CDR1 and CDR2: MNHNY, SVGAGI (reference sequence). There are 15 residues in the CDR3. V dropped 11 bases and J dropped 0 bases, with 17 bases sitting between them. CDR3 coding DNA: TGTGCCCGATTCGGTGCACTCAACTCCTACAATGAGCAGTTCTTC. Its protein product is CARFGALNSYNEQFF.

The chain employs TRBV5-1 and TRBJ2-3; 7 nucleotides line up with TRBD2. Germline assignment: CDR1 SGHRS and CDR2 YFSETQ. J was trimmed by 3 bases and V by 4 bases; bases with no gene match: 5. There are 14 residues in the CDR3. CDR3 in amino acids: CASSERLATDTQYF. CDR3 nucleotide sequence: TGCGCCAGCAGCGAAAGACTAGCTACAGATACGCAGTATTTT.

The chain is built from TRBV25-1 and TRBJ1-2; D might be TRBD1 (5 bases). Trimming cost V 3 bases and J 6 bases, with 8 bases left between them. Germline CDR1 reads MGHDK; CDR2 reads SYGVNS. This CDR3 spans 12 amino acids. CDR3 loop: CASSEGLNGYTF. The CDR3, as DNA: TGTGCCAGCAGTGAGGGGCTGAATGGCTACACCTTC.

Notes on this clone: The same CDR3 is also encoded by other DNA sequences in this sample. The gene calls are TRBV19 and TRBJ2-2; weak D call: TRBD1 (6 bases). V lost 8 bases to trimming and J lost 2 bases, with 15 bases between them. CDR3 length: 15 amino acids. From germline, CDR1 is LNHDA and CDR2 SQIVND (reference sequence). The CDR3 DNA reads TGTGCCAGTTCCCGCTCGACAGGAAACACCGGGGAGCTGTTTTTT. This codes for CASSRSTGNTGELFF.

The chain has TRBV5-1 and TRBJ2-5; TRBD2 matches 8 bases. CDR1 and CDR2 from the germline V gene are SGHRS and YFSETQ. The V segment lost 3 bases and the J segment 4 bases; nucleotides outside the gene matches: 5. This CDR3 comprises 14 residues. For the CDR3, the DNA is TGCGCCAGCAGCTCCCGGACTAGCCGAGAGACCCAGTACTTC. Amino acid sequence: CASSSRTSRETQYF.

The chain has TRBV19 and TRBJ1-4; 9 bases agree with TRBD1. Germline V gives CDR1 LNHDA, CDR2 SQIVND (reference sequence). J gave up 8 bases and V 7 bases, and 11 bases lay outside the gene matches. The CDR3 has 15 residues. CDR3 in amino acids: CASKAGTGLREKLFF. CDR3 bases: TGTGCCAGTAAGGCTGGGACAGGGCTTCGGGAAAAACTGTTTTTT. Full variable domain (missing parts from reference TRBV19 and TRBJ1-4): DGGITQSPKYLFRKEGQNVTLSCEQNLNHDAMYWYRQDPGQGLRLIYYSQIVNDFQKGDIAEGYSVSREKKESFPLTVTSAQKNPTAFYLCASKAGTGLREKLFFGSGTQLSVL.

The V and J genes are TRBV29-1 and TRBJ2-5; 10 positions agree with TRBD2. Germline loops: CDR1 SQVTM, CDR2 ANQGSEA. This CDR3 contains 17 residues. V was clipped by 2 bases and J by 11 bases; unmatched bases: 20. CDR3 nucleotides: TGCAGCGTTGAAACGCCTAGCGGGAGTCTAACAAAGGGGGAGCAGTACTTC. It is translated as CSVETPSGSLTKGEQYF.

The genes are TRBV6-5 and TRBJ2-7, with 11 bases identical to TRBD1. The length of the CDR3 is 14 residues. Germline assignment: CDR1 MNHEY and CDR2 SVGAGI. J gave up 4 bases and V 6 bases, and 5 bases lay outside the gene matches. This chain's CDR3 is CASSRTGGFYEQYF. Here the CDR3 DNA reads TGTGCCAGCAGCCGGACAGGGGGCTTTTACGAGCAGTACTTC.

About this clone itself: Other DNA variants within this sample encode the same CDR3. V usage is TRBV11-2 and J usage is TRBJ1-1; D call uncertain. This CDR3 comprises 13 residues. Looked up from germline, CDR1 is SGHAT and CDR2 is FQNNGV. Trimming removed 3 bases at V and 4 bases at J, with 9 bases between. The CDR3 coding sequence is TGTGCCAGCAGCTTGGCTTCGGGCACTGAAGCTTTCTTT. Amino acids: CASSLASGTEAFF. The complete variable domain, with remaining parts taken from reference TRBV11-2 and TRBJ1-1, reads EAGVAQSPRYKIIEKRQSVAFWCNPISGHATLYWYQQILGQGPKLLIQFQNNGVVDDSQLPKDRFSAERLKGVDSTLKIQPAKLEDSAVYLCASSLASGTEAFFGQGTRLTVV.

This clone was picked up a small number of times. V usage is TRBV11-2 and J usage is TRBJ1-4; 10 bases agree with TRBD1. Germline V gene sequence: CDR1 SGHAT, CDR2 FQNNGV. This CDR3 is 15 amino acids long. V trimming: 4 bases; J trimming: 7 bases; junction bases outside the gene matches: 6. The DNA of the CDR3 is TGTGCCAGCAGCTCGAGGACAGGGGGAGGTGAAAAACTGTTTTTT. Translation: CASSSRTGGGEKLFF.

The rearrangement joins TRBV6-4 to TRBJ2-3, with 10 bases lining up with TRBD2. V shed 3 bases and J 0 bases; nucleotides not matched to a gene: 0. Germline CDR1 MRHNA, CDR2 SNTAGT. The CDR3 is 15 amino acids. The CDR3 is CASSEAGGSTDTQYF. For the CDR3, the DNA is TGTGCCAGCAGTGAAGCGGGAGGGAGCACAGATACGCAGTATTTT.

The chain employs TRBV5-1 and TRBJ2-2, with 9 positions matching TRBD1. With V trimmed by 4 bases and J by 6 bases, 10 bases remained unmatched. This CDR3 spans 16 amino acids. The germline CDR1 and CDR2 sequences are SGHRS and YFSETQ. DNA of the CDR3: TGCGCCAGCAGCCGCAACCAACAGGGGGCCCCCGGGGAGCTGTTTTTT. The encoded protein is CASSRNQQGAPGELFF.

The chain combines TRBV30 with TRBJ2-5; D is possibly TRBD2 (5 bases). The DNA end favors TRBJ2-7, so the J call may be wrong. From germline, CDR1 is GTSNPN and CDR2 SVGIG (reference sequence). The CDR3 sequence is 14 residues long. The chain's CDR3 is CAWSSLAPSYEQYF. DNA of the CDR3: TGTGCCTGGAGTAGTTTAGCGCCTTCCTACGAGCAGTACTTC.

The chain couples TRBV19 to TRBJ1-1, with unresolved D. This CDR3 has 15 residues. Germline CDR1 is LNHDA and CDR2 is SQIVND (reference sequence). Trimming removed 1 base from V and 0 bases from J, with 9 bases in between. CDR3 DNA sequence: TGTGCCAGTAGTATAGGCCAGACTATGAACACTGAAGCTTTCTTT. Protein sequence: CASSIGQTMNTEAFF.

This sequence joins TRBV9 and TRBJ1-2, with D possibly being TRBD1 (6 bases). The CDR3 is made up of 14 amino acids. The V and J ends lost 4 bases and 6 bases respectively, with 16 bases between them. Per the germline V gene, CDR1 is SGDLS and CDR2 is YYNGEE. The CDR3 is CASSPTGQGNGYTF. In DNA, the CDR3 is TGTGCCAGCAGCCCGACAGGCCAGGGTAATGGCTACACCTTC. The whole variable domain, remainder taken from reference TRBV9 and TRBJ1-2, is DSGVTQTPKHLITATGQRVTLRCSPRSGDLSVYWYQQSLDQGLQFLIQYYNGEERAKGNILERFSAQQFPDLHSELNLSSLELGDSALYFCASSPTGQGNGYTFGSGTRLTVV.

The chain employs TRBV6-5 and TRBJ2-2; 8 bases line up with TRBD2. This CDR3 is built from 16 residues. Trimming at V came to 2 bases and at J to 5 bases, leaving 7 bases not matched to a gene. Per germline, CDR1 MNHEY and CDR2 SVGAGI. The DNA of the CDR3 is TGTGCCAGCAGTTACGAGAGCGGGAGAGGAACCGGGGAGCTGTTTTTT. It translates to CASSYESGRGTGELFF.